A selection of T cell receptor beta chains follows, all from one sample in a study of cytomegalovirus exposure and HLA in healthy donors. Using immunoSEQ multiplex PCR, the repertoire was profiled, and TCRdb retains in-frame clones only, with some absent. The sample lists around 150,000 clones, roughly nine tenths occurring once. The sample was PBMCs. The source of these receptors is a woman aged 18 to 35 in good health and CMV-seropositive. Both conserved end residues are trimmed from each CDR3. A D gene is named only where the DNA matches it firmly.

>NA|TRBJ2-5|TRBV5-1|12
ASSLERGWETQY
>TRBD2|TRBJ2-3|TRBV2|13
ASSDGLAGGTTQY
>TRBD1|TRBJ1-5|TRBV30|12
AWSGQGPNQPQH
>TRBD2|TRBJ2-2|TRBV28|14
ASRGTSGSRTGELF
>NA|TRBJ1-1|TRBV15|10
ATSRDLREAF
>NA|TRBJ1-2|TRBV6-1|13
ASRSRDTFNYGYT
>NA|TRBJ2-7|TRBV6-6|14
ASSYSSVPGGYEQY
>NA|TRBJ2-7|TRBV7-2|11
ASSLADSYEQY
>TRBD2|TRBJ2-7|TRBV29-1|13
SVEGTSGSSYEQY
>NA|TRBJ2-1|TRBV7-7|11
ASSLAPKNEQF
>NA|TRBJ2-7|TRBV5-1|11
ASKGEGSYEQY
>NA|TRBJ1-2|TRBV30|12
AWSVTTSVNGYT
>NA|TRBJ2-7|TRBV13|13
ASSISMGLLREQY
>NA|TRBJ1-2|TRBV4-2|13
ASSQGQETTYGYT
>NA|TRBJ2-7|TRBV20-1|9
SARALGEQY
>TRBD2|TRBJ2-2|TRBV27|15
ASSFSLGGRSAGELF
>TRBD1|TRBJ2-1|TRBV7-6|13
ASSFGTGGNNEQF
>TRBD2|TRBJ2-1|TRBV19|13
ASSIPSGSSSEQF
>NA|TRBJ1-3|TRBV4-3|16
ASSQGHRGIISGNTIY
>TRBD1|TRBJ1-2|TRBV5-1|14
ASSSLKPTGNYGYT
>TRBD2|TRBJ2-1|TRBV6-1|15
ASSVSGRAISGSEQF
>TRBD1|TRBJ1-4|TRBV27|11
ASKNRGYEKLF
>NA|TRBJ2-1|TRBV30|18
AWSVPFYFGSGPGGNEQF
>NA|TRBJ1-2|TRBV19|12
ASSTGSGNYGYT
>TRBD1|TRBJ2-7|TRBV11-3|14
ASSLRKGTGTVEQY
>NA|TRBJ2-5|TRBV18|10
ASSPREETQY
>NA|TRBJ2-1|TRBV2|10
ASSVNRNEQF
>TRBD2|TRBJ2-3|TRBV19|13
ASISAGGSTDTQY
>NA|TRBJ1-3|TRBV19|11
ATGQGSGNTIY
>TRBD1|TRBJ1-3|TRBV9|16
ASSSTTGTAVSGNTIY
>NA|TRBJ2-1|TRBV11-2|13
ASTTHGAAYNEQF
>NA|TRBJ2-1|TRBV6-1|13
ASTSSSSPYNEQF
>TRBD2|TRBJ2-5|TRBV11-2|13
ASSTGLADQETQY
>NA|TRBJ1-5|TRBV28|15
ASSPETGTVINQPQH
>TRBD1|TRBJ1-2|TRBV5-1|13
ASRLTTTGDYGYT